Below, one T cell receptor beta chain is given with its context. The target antigen is unknown. Trimming at V came to 6 bases and at J to 9 bases, leaving 14 bases not matched to a gene. The germline CDR1 and CDR2 sequences are MNHEY and SVGAGI. The CDR3 runs 15 residues. The data stem from a study of shared clonotypes between healthy human individuals. Study in general: Aged 18 to 49, the donors were a couple of women and three men.

CD8 cells regarded as naive lacked CD45RO, were positively chosen for CCR7, and omitted terminally differentiated effector memory CD45RA+ cells. All donors qualified as healthy HIV-negative adults and had experienced no recent acute infections or vaccinations. The data were produced by immunoSEQ multiplex PCR, yet TCRdb's version contains in-frame clones alone and is incomplete. Of about 2.1 million clones in the sample, approximately 94% are singletons; the top ten hold about 1.8%. Overall study findings and caveats: Against clonotypes common to all four donors, non-shared ones had lower generation probabilities. Larger estimated richness was generally seen in naive subsets than in memory subsets.

This receptor was taken from a man younger than 30 in good health. Some clones in this sample may be carry-over from other donors' samples. Sequencing was carried out using naive CD8+ T cells from PBMCs. The rearrangement uses TRBV6-5 and TRBJ2-1; 7 bases map to TRBD2. CDR3 in DNA: TGTGCCAGCAGCCCCCGAGCGGGACTGGAGAGTGAGCAGTTCTTC. Protein sequence: CASSPRAGLESEQFF.